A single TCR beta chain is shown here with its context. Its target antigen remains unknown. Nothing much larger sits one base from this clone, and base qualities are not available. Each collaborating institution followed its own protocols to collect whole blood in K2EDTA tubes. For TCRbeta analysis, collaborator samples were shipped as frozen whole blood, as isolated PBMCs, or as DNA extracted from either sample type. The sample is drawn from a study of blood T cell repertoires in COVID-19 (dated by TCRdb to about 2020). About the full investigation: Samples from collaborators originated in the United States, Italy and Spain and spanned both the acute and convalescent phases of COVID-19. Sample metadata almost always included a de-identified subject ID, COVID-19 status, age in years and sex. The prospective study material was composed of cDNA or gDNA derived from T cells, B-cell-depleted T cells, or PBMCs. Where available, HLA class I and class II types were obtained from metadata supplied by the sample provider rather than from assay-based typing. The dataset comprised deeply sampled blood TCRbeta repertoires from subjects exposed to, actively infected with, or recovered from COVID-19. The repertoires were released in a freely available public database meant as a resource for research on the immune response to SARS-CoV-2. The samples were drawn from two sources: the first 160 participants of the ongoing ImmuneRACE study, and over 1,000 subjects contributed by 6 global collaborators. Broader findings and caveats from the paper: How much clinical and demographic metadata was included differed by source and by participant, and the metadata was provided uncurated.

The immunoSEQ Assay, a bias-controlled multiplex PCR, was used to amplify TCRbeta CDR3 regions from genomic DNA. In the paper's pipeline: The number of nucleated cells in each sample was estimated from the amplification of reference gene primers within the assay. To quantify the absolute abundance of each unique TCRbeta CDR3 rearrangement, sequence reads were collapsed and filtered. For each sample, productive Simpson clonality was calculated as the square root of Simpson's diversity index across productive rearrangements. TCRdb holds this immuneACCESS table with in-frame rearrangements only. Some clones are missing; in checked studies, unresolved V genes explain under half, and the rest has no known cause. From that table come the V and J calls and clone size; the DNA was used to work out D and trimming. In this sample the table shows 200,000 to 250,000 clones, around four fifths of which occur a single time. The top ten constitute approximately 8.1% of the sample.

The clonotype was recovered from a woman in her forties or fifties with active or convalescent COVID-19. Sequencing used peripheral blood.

CDR3 protein: CASSLRLEGYV. The nucleotide sequence is given as TGTGCCAGCAGCCTACGACTAGAGGGGTACGTC. The rearrangement joined TRBV9 to TRBJ2-7; 6 matching bases give a weak D call of TRBD2. Via the germline V gene, CDR1 is SGDLS and CDR2 YYNGEE. Trimming at the junction amounts to 4 bases on V and 12 bases on J, and the germline ends lie 14 bases apart. The CDR3 goes from the cysteine to the valine over 11 residues. The entry retains the CDR3 DNA only, 33 bases that are in frame from base 1.